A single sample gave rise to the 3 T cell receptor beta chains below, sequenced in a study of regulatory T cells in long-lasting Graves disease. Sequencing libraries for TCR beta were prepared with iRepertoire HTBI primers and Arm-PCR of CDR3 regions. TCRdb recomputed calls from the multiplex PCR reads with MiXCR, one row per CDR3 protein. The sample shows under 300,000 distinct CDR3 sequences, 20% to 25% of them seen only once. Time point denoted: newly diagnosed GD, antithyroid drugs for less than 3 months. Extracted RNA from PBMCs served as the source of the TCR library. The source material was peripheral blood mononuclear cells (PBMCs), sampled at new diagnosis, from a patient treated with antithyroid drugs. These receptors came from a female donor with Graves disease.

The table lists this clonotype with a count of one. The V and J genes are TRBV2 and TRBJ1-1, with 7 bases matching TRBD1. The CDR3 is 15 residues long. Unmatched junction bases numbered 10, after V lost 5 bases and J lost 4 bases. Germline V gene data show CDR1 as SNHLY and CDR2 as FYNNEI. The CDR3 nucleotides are TGTGCCAGCAGTTCCCCAGGGGGAACGTTCACTGAAGCTTTCTTT. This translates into CASSSPGGTFTEAFF.

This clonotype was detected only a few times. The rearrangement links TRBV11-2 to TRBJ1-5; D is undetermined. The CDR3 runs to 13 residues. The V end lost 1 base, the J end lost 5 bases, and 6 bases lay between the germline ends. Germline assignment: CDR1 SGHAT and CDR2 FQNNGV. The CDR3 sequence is CASSLGLYQPQHF. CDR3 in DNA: TGTGCCAGCAGCTTAGGGTTGTATCAGCCCCAGCATTTT.

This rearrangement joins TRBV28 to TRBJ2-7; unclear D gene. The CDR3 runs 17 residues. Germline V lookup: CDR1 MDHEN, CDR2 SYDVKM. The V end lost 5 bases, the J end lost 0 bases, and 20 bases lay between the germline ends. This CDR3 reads CASSAKRRQYPSYEQYF. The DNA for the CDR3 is TGTGCCAGCAGTGCCAAGCGCCGGCAGTACCCCTCCTACGAGCAGTACTTC.